This TCR beta chain was documented in a study of CD8 T cells in ankylosing spondylitis. TCRdb re-analysed the 5' RACE reads in MiXCR, keeping a single row per CDR3 protein. The data show under 300,000 distinct CDR3 sequences, under 20% seen once. The sample holds a few counts of this clonotype. Antigen: not known. This CDR3 spans 15 amino acids. General study findings and limits: Some of the motif variants had earlier been found in reactive arthritis patients' fluid and blood. Disease-linked clones had a CD8+ phenotype and relatively low frequency in peripheral blood. The study identified a TCR beta motif of eight highly homologous variants that appeared characteristic of ankylosing spondylitis blood. Clones linked to disease were reported to show significant enrichment in matched ankylosing spondylitis synovial fluid.

The sequencing sample was made of blood, either unsorted or a sorted T cell fraction (not recorded which). The chain is built from TRBV21-1 and TRBJ2-5. TRBV21-1 is a pseudogene locus. This receptor was taken from a male donor with ankylosing spondylitis or in good health (not recorded which). The chain's CDR3 is CASSKETRYQETQYF. The CDR3 DNA reads as TGTGCCAGCAGCAAAGAGACTAGGTACCAAGAGACCCAGTACTTC.